A single sample gave rise to the 8 T cell receptor beta chains below, sequenced in a study of response to subunit inactivated influenza vaccine. TCRdb reprocessed the RT-PCR reads with MiXCR, giving one entry per CDR3 protein. Here the sample spans 250,000 to 350,000 distinct CDR3 sequences, roughly 20% being singletons. The source was PBMCs from blood, collected about 20 months after vaccination. The receptors come from a man between 45 and 75 years old who received an inactivated influenza vaccine.

This sequence joins TRBV12-3 or TRBV12-4 and TRBJ2-3, with TRBD2 as a possible D gene (6 bases). The CDR3 has 15 amino acids. Trimming pared 5 bases from V and 5 bases from J, leaving 17 bases between. The CDR3 sequence is CASSSSGPGKDTQYF. As DNA, the CDR3 is TGTGCCAGCAGTAGCAGCGGGCCGGGTAAAGATACGCAGTATTTT.

This clonotype has just a few counts. The J gene is TRBJ1-6, the V gene TRBV15; maybe TRBD1 (5 bases). Germline V CDR1 and CDR2: LNHNV, YYDKDF (reference sequence). This CDR3 has 13 residues. V was cut by 6 bases and J by 7 bases, with 10 bases left in between. The CDR3 DNA sequence: TGTGCCACCAGAGCACAGGAAAATTCACCCCTCCACTTT. The encoded protein is CATRAQENSPLHF.

The chain recombines TRBV7-2 with TRBJ1-1, with unresolved D. V was shortened by 3 bases and J by 11 bases, with 16 bases between the two germline ends. This CDR3 comprises 13 residues. The germline V gene has CDR1 SGHTA and CDR2 FQGNSA. CDR3 nucleotides: TGTGCCAGCAGCTTCGCCCCAGCTAATTTGGCTTTCTTT. It yields the protein CASSFAPANLAFF.

This clonotype has only a few counts. The rearrangement joins TRBV11-3 to TRBJ2-2, with TRBD1 matching over 7 bases. Per the germline V gene, CDR1 is SGHNT and CDR2 is YENEEA. The CDR3 is 14 amino acids. V shed 5 bases and J 4 bases; nucleotides not matched to a gene: 4. The CDR3 here is CASSPGQFTGELFF. The DNA of the CDR3 is TGTGCCAGCAGCCCGGGACAGTTCACCGGGGAGCTGTTTTTT.

V is TRBV7-9 and J is TRBJ1-2, with D possibly TRBD1 on 5 matching bases. With 6 bases removed from V and 7 bases from J, the gap between germline ends came to 12 bases. Per the germline V gene, CDR1 is SEHNR and CDR2 is FQNEAQ (reference sequence). CDR3 size: 12 residues. CDR3 in DNA: TGTGCCAGCAGGGACGGGAGGGGTGGCTACACCTTC. It yields the protein CASRDGRGGYTF.

The chain is built from TRBV12-3 or TRBV12-4 and TRBJ2-3; 11 bases agree with TRBD2. V lost 5 bases to trimming and J lost 6 bases; unmatched junction nucleotides: 7. This CDR3 is 15 amino acids long. CDR3 nucleotides: TGTGCCAGCAGTACCACTAGCGGGGGTGGGGATACGCAGTATTTT. It codes for CASSTTSGGGDTQYF.

V usage is TRBV5-4 and J usage is TRBJ2-1, with TRBD2 identical over 13 bases. Germline CDR1 is SGHNT and CDR2 is YYREEE (reference sequence). The CDR3 has 16 residues. Germline trimming cut 2 bases from V and 2 bases from J; bases unmatched to any gene: 1. In DNA, the CDR3 is TGTGCCAGCAGCTTAGGACTAGCGGGGGCCTACAATGAGCAGTTCTTC. This encodes CASSLGLAGAYNEQFF.

This clonotype was counted between two and nine times. The V and J genes are TRBV10-3 and TRBJ2-1; a possible D gene is TRBD2 (5 bases). The CDR3 has 15 amino acids. Trimming removed 0 bases from V and 2 bases from J, with 8 bases in between. Germline CDR1 and CDR2: ENHRY and SYGVKD. This CDR3 reads CAISESGEPYNEQFF. The CDR3 region has the DNA TGTGCCATCAGTGAGTCTGGGGAGCCCTACAATGAGCAGTTCTTC.